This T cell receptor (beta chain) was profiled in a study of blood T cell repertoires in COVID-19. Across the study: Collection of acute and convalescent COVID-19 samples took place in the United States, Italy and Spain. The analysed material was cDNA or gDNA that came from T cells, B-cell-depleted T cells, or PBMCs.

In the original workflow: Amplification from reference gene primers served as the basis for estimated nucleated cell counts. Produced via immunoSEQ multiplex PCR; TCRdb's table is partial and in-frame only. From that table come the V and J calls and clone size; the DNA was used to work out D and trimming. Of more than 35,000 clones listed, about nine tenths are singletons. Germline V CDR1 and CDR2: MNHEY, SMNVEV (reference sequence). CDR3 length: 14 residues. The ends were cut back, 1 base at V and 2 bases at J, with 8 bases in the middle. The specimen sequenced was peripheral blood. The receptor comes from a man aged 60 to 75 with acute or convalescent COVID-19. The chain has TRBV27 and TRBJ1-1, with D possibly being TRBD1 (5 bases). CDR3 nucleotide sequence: TGTGCCAGCAGTTTATTACAGGTAAACACTGAAGCTTTCTTT. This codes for CASSLLQVNTEAFF.